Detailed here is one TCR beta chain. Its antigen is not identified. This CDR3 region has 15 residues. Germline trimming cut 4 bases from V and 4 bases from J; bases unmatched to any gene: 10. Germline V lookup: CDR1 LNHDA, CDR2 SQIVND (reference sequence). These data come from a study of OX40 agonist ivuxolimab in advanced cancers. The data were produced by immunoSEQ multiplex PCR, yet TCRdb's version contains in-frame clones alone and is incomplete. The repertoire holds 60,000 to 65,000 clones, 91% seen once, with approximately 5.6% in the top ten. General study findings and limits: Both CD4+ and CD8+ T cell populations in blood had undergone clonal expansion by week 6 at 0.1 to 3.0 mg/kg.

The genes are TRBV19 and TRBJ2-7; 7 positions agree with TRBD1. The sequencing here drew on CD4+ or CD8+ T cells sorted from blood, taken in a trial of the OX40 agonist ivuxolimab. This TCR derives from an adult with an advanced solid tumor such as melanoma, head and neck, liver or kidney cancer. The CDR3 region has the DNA TGTGCCAGTAGTACGCTAGGGGGCCTCCCGTACGAGCAGTACTTC. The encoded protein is CASSTLGGLPYEQYF.